This T cell receptor (beta chain) was found in a study of shared clonotypes between healthy human individuals. In regard to this clone: Other DNA sequences of this sample code for an identical CDR3.

Naive CD8 populations comprised CD45RO-negative cells positively selected for CCR7, excluding terminally differentiated effector memory CD45RA+ cells. Once extracted for a subset, genomic DNA was divided evenly among several immunoSEQ plates. Clones were read by immunoSEQ multiplex PCR, and TCRdb kept only the in-frame ones, dropping some. The sample yields fewer than 850,000 clones, around 96% seen once. The sequenced material came from naive CD8+ T cells sorted from blood. The receptor's source is a man aged 25-45 years in good health.

The CDR3 nucleotides are TGTGCCAGCAGCTTGGTAGGCGGGAGTAATGAGCAGTTCTTC. Translating gives CASSLVGGSNEQFF. The genes are TRBV5-4 and TRBJ2-1; 7 bases agree with TRBD2. The germline V gene encodes CDR1 SGHNT and CDR2 YYREEE (reference sequence). After removal of 0 bases from V and 7 bases from J, the junction contained 4 bases not matched to a gene. The CDR3 consists of 14 residues.